This is a list of T cell receptor beta chains from one sample in a study of CD4 T cells in relation to SARS-CoV-2 and coronaviruses. Antigens for these TCRs are unknown. Clones were sequenced by immunoSEQ multiplex PCR, and TCRdb holds only the in-frame ones, with some missing. This table has 25,000 to 35,000 clones, around 72% appearing once. Sequenced sample: CD4+ T cells from PBMCs, cultured in vitro. These receptors all come from a human donor in good health. CDR3s include the opening cysteine and the closing phenylalanine or tryptophan. D genes are given only for firm matches. Expanded clones get a size class; other rows say once, few or many, or leave the size out.

CDR3 protein: CASSFMAGPDTIYF
CDR3 DNA: TGTGCCAGCAGCTTTATGGCCGGCCCCGACACCATATATTTT
V gene: TRBV7-2
J gene: TRBJ1-3
clone size: -
D gene: -

CDR3 protein: CASSPDGKTQYF
CDR3 DNA: TGTGCCAGCAGCCCCGATGGGAAGACCCAGTACTTC
V gene: TRBV7-3
J gene: TRBJ2-5
clone size: few
D gene: -

CDR3 protein: CASSSQGLNTEAFF
CDR3 DNA: TGTGCCAGCAGCTCACAGGGCCTGAACACTGAAGCTTTCTTT
V gene: TRBV5-6
J gene: TRBJ1-1
clone size: -
D gene: -

CDR3 protein: CASSFIGNSPLHF
CDR3 DNA: TGTGCCAGCAGCTTTATTGGGAATTCACCCCTCCACTTT
V gene: TRBV13
J gene: TRBJ1-6
clone size: -
D gene: -

CDR3 protein: CASSFDSYQETQYF
CDR3 DNA: TGTGCCAGCAGCTTCGACAGTTATCAAGAGACCCAGTACTTC
V gene: TRBV11-1
J gene: TRBJ2-5
clone size: -
D gene: -

CDR3 protein: CASSLEQLYEQYF
CDR3 DNA: TGTGCCAGCAGCTTAGAACAACTCTACGAGCAGTACTTC
V gene: TRBV7-9
J gene: TRBJ2-7
clone size: -
D gene: -

CDR3 protein: CASSVGDTNTEAFF
CDR3 DNA: TGTGCCAGCAGCGTAGGAGACACGAACACTGAAGCTTTCTTT
V gene: TRBV9
J gene: TRBJ1-1
clone size: once
D gene: -

CDR3 protein: CASRPDRGPTDTQYF
CDR3 DNA: TGTGCCAGCAGACCTGACCGCGGACCCACAGATACGCAGTATTTT
V gene: TRBV7-2
J gene: TRBJ2-3
clone size: -
D gene: -

CDR3 protein: CASSYEGGQPQHF
CDR3 DNA: TGTGCCAGCAGTTATGAGGGGGGACAGCCCCAGCATTTT
V gene: TRBV6-6
J gene: TRBJ1-5
clone size: -
D gene: -

CDR3 protein: CASSPRPALGTEAFF
CDR3 DNA: TGTGCCAGCTCTCCCAGGCCGGCGCTGGGCACTGAAGCTTTCTTT
V gene: TRBV18
J gene: TRBJ1-1
clone size: -
D gene: -

CDR3 protein: CASSETSGGYRETQYF
CDR3 DNA: TGTGCCAGCAGTGAAACTAGCGGGGGTTACCGGGAGACCCAGTACTTC
V gene: TRBV2
J gene: TRBJ2-5
clone size: -
D gene: TRBD2

CDR3 protein: CASSPIQLSTNEKLFF
CDR3 DNA: TGTGCCAGCAGCCCTATTCAGCTCTCAACTAATGAAAAACTGTTTTTT
V gene: TRBV7-9
J gene: TRBJ1-4
clone size: -
D gene: -

CDR3 protein: CASSQQGRTEQYF
CDR3 DNA: TGTGCCAGCAGTCAGCAAGGGCGTACCGAGCAGTACTTC
V gene: TRBV27
J gene: TRBJ2-7
clone size: -
D gene: -

CDR3 protein: CASSERGTYGYTF
CDR3 DNA: TGTGCCAGCAGTGAAAGGGGGACCTATGGCTACACCTTC
V gene: TRBV2
J gene: TRBJ1-2
clone size: -
D gene: -

CDR3 protein: CASSGQGQPQHF
CDR3 DNA: TGTGCCAGCAGTGGACAGGGTCAGCCCCAGCATTTT
V gene: TRBV6-2/TRBV6-3
J gene: TRBJ1-5
clone size: -
D gene: TRBD1

CDR3 protein: CASESSGNGYNEQFF
CDR3 DNA: TGTGCCAGCGAGTCTAGCGGGAACGGCTACAATGAGCAGTTCTTC
V gene: TRBV5-6
J gene: TRBJ2-1
clone size: -
D gene: TRBD2

CDR3 protein: CAWGTVATNEKLFF
CDR3 DNA: TGTGCCTGGGGGACAGTTGCAACTAATGAAAAACTGTTTTTT
V gene: TRBV30
J gene: TRBJ1-4
clone size: once
D gene: TRBD1

CDR3 protein: CASSLGTHGETQYF
CDR3 DNA: TGTGCCAGCAGCTTGGGGACTCATGGGGAGACCCAGTACTTC
V gene: TRBV5-4
J gene: TRBJ2-5
clone size: -
D gene: -

CDR3 protein: CAWSRSADTQYF
CDR3 DNA: TGTGCCTGGAGTCGTAGCGCAGATACGCAGTATTTT
V gene: TRBV30
J gene: TRBJ2-3
clone size: -
D gene: -

CDR3 protein: CAWSVVRLRAFF
CDR3 DNA: TGTGCCTGGAGTGTTGTGCGGTTACGGGCTTTCTTT
V gene: TRBV30
J gene: TRBJ1-1
clone size: -
D gene: -

CDR3 protein: CASSENSDGELFF
CDR3 DNA: TGTGCCAGCAGTGAAAACAGCGACGGGGAGCTGTTTTTT
V gene: TRBV2
J gene: TRBJ2-2
clone size: -
D gene: -

CDR3 protein: CASSFRRGSGTQYF
CDR3 DNA: TGTGCCAGCAGCTTCCGCAGGGGGAGCGGGACCCAGTACTTC
V gene: TRBV7-7
J gene: TRBJ2-5
clone size: -
D gene: TRBD1

CDR3 protein: CASSQRPGLSDTQYF
CDR3 DNA: TGCGCCAGCAGCCAACGACCGGGACTATCAGATACGCAGTATTTT
V gene: TRBV4-3
J gene: TRBJ2-3
clone size: few
D gene: TRBD2

CDR3 protein: CASSQQTSGTDTQYF
CDR3 DNA: TGTGCCAGCAGCCAGCAGACTAGCGGCACAGATACGCAGTATTTT
V gene: TRBV3-1/TRBV3-2
J gene: TRBJ2-3
clone size: once
D gene: TRBD2

CDR3 protein: CASSKSTNEKLFF
CDR3 DNA: TGTGCCAGTTCGAAATCAACTAATGAAAAACTGTTTTTT
V gene: TRBV19
J gene: TRBJ1-4
clone size: -
D gene: -

CDR3 protein: CASRPGTGDYGYTF
CDR3 DNA: TGTGCCAGCAGGCCCGGGACAGGGGACTATGGCTACACCTTC
V gene: TRBV2
J gene: TRBJ1-2
clone size: once
D gene: TRBD1

CDR3 protein: CASRAERGGRETQYF
CDR3 DNA: TGTGCCAGCAGGGCGGAACGGGGGGGCCGGGAGACCCAGTACTTC
V gene: TRBV2
J gene: TRBJ2-5
clone size: -
D gene: TRBD2

CDR3 protein: CAWSPTATGNTIYF
CDR3 DNA: TGTGCCTGGAGTCCAACAGCGACTGGAAACACCATATATTTT
V gene: TRBV30
J gene: TRBJ1-3
clone size: -
D gene: -

CDR3 protein: CASSQRRESTDTQYF
CDR3 DNA: TGTGCCAGCAGCCAAAGGCGGGAGAGCACAGATACGCAGTATTTT
V gene: TRBV6-6
J gene: TRBJ2-3
clone size: -
D gene: TRBD2

CDR3 protein: CASSQETEGPGTDDTDTQYF
CDR3 DNA: TGTGCCAGCAGCCAAGAGACCGAAGGACCCGGGACAGACGACACAGATACGCAGTATTTT
V gene: TRBV3-1/TRBV3-2
J gene: TRBJ2-3
clone size: -
D gene: TRBD1

CDR3 protein: CASSPEGAGRTDTQYF
CDR3 DNA: TGTGCCAGCAGCCCCGAGGGAGCGGGACGCACAGATACGCAGTATTTT
V gene: TRBV4-2
J gene: TRBJ2-3
clone size: -
D gene: TRBD2

CDR3 protein: CASKGRGDTQYF
CDR3 DNA: TGTGCCAGCAAAGGGCGGGGAGATACGCAGTATTTT
V gene: TRBV5-6
J gene: TRBJ2-3
clone size: -
D gene: -

CDR3 protein: CASSQDGRGNNEQFF
CDR3 DNA: TGCGCCAGCAGCCAAGATGGCAGGGGGAACAATGAGCAGTTCTTC
V gene: TRBV4-1
J gene: TRBJ2-1
clone size: -
D gene: TRBD1

CDR3 protein: CASSWDRNTEAFF
CDR3 DNA: TGTGCCAGTAGCTGGGACAGGAACACTGAAGCTTTCTTT
V gene: TRBV19
J gene: TRBJ1-1
clone size: few
D gene: TRBD1

CDR3 protein: CASSQAGVTEAFF
CDR3 DNA: TGTGCCAGCAGCCAAGCAGGGGTTACTGAAGCTTTCTTT
V gene: TRBV3-1/TRBV3-2
J gene: TRBJ1-1
clone size: -
D gene: -

CDR3 protein: CASSIGEGYEQYF
CDR3 DNA: TGTGCCAGTAGTATAGGGGAGGGCTACGAGCAGTACTTC
V gene: TRBV19
J gene: TRBJ2-7
clone size: -
D gene: TRBD2

CDR3 protein: CASSPYVSNQPQHF
CDR3 DNA: TGCGCCAGCAGCCCCTACGTAAGCAATCAGCCCCAGCATTTT
V gene: TRBV4-3
J gene: TRBJ1-5
clone size: -
D gene: -

CDR3 protein: CASSLVPDSAVYGYTF
CDR3 DNA: TGTGCCAGCAGCTTGGTTCCGGACTCGGCGGTCTATGGCTACACCTTC
V gene: TRBV5-6
J gene: TRBJ1-2
clone size: -
D gene: -

CDR3 protein: CASSAWGEGYGYTF
CDR3 DNA: TGCGCCAGCAGTGCTTGGGGGGAGGGCTATGGCTACACCTTC
V gene: TRBV10-2
J gene: TRBJ1-2
clone size: -
D gene: -

CDR3 protein: CASSLAPYSNQPQHF
CDR3 DNA: TGTGCCAGCAGTTTAGCCCCTTATAGCAATCAGCCCCAGCATTTT
V gene: TRBV27
J gene: TRBJ1-5
clone size: -
D gene: -

CDR3 protein: CASSSGIDTDTQYF
CDR3 DNA: TGTGCCAGCAGCTCCGGGATCGACACAGATACGCAGTATTTT
V gene: TRBV7-3
J gene: TRBJ2-3
clone size: -
D gene: -

CDR3 protein: CSEIAASSYNEQFF
CDR3 DNA: TGCAGCGAGATAGCGGCTAGCTCCTACAATGAGCAGTTCTTC
V gene: TRBV29-1
J gene: TRBJ2-1
clone size: -
D gene: -

CDR3 protein: CASSLEPGYEQYF
CDR3 DNA: TGTGCCAGCAGCTTAGAACCGGGCTACGAGCAGTACTTC
V gene: TRBV7-2
J gene: TRBJ2-7
clone size: -
D gene: -

CDR3 protein: CASSKGPGRGRLLDYNSPLHF
CDR3 DNA: TGTGCCAGCAGCAAAGGCCCTGGGAGGGGGCGGCTGTTAGACTATAATTCACCCCTCCACTTT
V gene: TRBV21-1
J gene: TRBJ1-6
clone size: -
D gene: -

CDR3 protein: CASSESGPNSYGYTF
CDR3 DNA: TGTGCCAGCAGTGAGTCGGGTCCAAACTCTTATGGCTACACCTTC
V gene: TRBV2
J gene: TRBJ1-2
clone size: once
D gene: -

CDR3 protein: CASSSPGQANTEAFF
CDR3 DNA: TGTGCCAGCAGTTCCCCGGGACAGGCGAACACTGAAGCTTTCTTT
V gene: TRBV28
J gene: TRBJ1-1
clone size: -
D gene: TRBD1

CDR3 protein: CASRKGRNKETQYF
CDR3 DNA: TGTGCCAGCAGGAAGGGACGCAACAAGGAGACCCAGTACTTC
V gene: TRBV2
J gene: TRBJ2-5
clone size: once
D gene: -

CDR3 protein: CASSVFDLSDTQYF
CDR3 DNA: TGCGCCAGCAGTGTTTTCGACTTATCAGATACGCAGTATTTT
V gene: TRBV10-1
J gene: TRBJ2-3
clone size: -
D gene: -

CDR3 protein: CASSARDRLFYEQYF
CDR3 DNA: TGTGCCAGCAGCGCCCGGGACAGGCTATTCTACGAGCAGTACTTC
V gene: TRBV7-8
J gene: TRBJ2-7
clone size: -
D gene: TRBD1

CDR3 protein: CASSFLGGGGYGYTF
CDR3 DNA: TGCGCCAGCAGCTTCCTTGGGGGCGGCGGCTATGGCTACACCTTC
V gene: TRBV5-1
J gene: TRBJ1-2
clone size: -
D gene: -

CDR3 protein: CSVGTGGGPREQYF
CDR3 DNA: TGCAGCGTGGGGACGGGGGGCGGTCCGCGGGAGCAGTACTTC
V gene: TRBV29-1
J gene: TRBJ2-7
clone size: -
D gene: -

CDR3 protein: CASSLLRLRGHNEQFF
CDR3 DNA: TGTGCCAGCAGCCTCCTCAGGTTACGGGGACACAATGAGCAGTTCTTC
V gene: TRBV5-6
J gene: TRBJ2-1
clone size: -
D gene: -

CDR3 protein: CASHTGGQFYQPQHF
CDR3 DNA: TGTGCCAGCCATACGGGGGGACAGTTCTATCAGCCCCAGCATTTT
V gene: TRBV19
J gene: TRBJ1-5
clone size: -
D gene: TRBD1

CDR3 protein: CASSQRQGGTTEAFF
CDR3 DNA: TGTGCCAGCAGCCAGCGACAGGGAGGGACCACTGAAGCTTTCTTT
V gene: TRBV7-2
J gene: TRBJ1-1
clone size: -
D gene: TRBD1